The 10 T cell receptor beta chains given below trace back to one sample, sequenced in a study of identical twins. TCRdb itself ran the 5' RACE reads through MiXCR, one entry per CDR3 protein. This table holds over 500,000 distinct CDR3 sequences, around 20% found once. The same sample was also used in a study of T cells expressing NK-cell markers.

Material: CD4+ T cells sorted from blood. The receptors derive from a woman aged 18 to 35 in good health.

A few counts support this clonotype. For the CDR3, the DNA is TGTGCCAGCAGCTTGATCAGGGAGAACGCTGGCTACACCTTC. This sequence encodes CASSLIRENAGYTF. J is TRBJ1-2 and V is TRBV7-2; D may be TRBD1 (5 bases). From germline, CDR1 is SGHTA and CDR2 FQGNSA. The CDR3 contains 14 residues. V lost 3 bases and J 7 bases, leaving 15 bases between the germline ends.

This clonotype has ten or more counts. This chain joins TRBV7-2 and TRBJ2-3; D gene uncertain. This CDR3 is built from 12 residues. CDR1 SGHTA and CDR2 FQGNSA come from the germline V gene. V lost 6 bases, J lost 3 bases, and 7 bases lay in between. CDR3 coding DNA: TGTGCCAGCAGGGGGTCGACAGATACGCAGTATTTT. It is translated as CASRGSTDTQYF. The whole variable domain, filled in from reference TRBV7-2 and TRBJ2-3, reads GAGVSQSPSNKVTEKGKDVELRCDPISGHTALYWYRQSLGQGLEFLIYFQGNSAPDKSGLPSDRFSAERTGGSVSTLTIQRTQQEDSAVYLCASRGSTDTQYFGPGTRLTVL.

This chain connects TRBV7-2 to TRBJ2-2; no clear D. CDR1 and CDR2 from the germline V gene are SGHTA and FQGNSA. There are 14 residues in the CDR3. Trimming removed 6 bases at V and 5 bases at J, with 13 bases between. CDR3 in amino acids: CASSWIGDTGELFF. In nucleotides, the CDR3 is TGTGCCAGCAGTTGGATTGGGGATACCGGGGAGCTGTTTTTT.

CDR3 nucleotides: TGTGCCAGCAGCCCGGACAGGGTACGAAAAGATACGCAGTATTTT. This codes for CASSPDRVRKDTQYF. The V call is TRBV5-6, the J call TRBJ2-3, with 8 positions matching TRBD1. The CDR3 sequence is 15 residues long. Per germline, CDR1 SGHDT and CDR2 YYEEEE. The trim removed 4 bases at V and 5 bases at J, leaving 9 bases unmatched.

This clonotype was detected a few times. The CDR3 sequence: CASSLAGGANTGELFF. DNA for the CDR3: TGTGCCAGCAGCTTGGCAGGGGGCGCCAACACCGGGGAGCTGTTTTTT. The rearrangement uses TRBV7-2 and TRBJ2-2; 8 nucleotides align to TRBD1. Germline V gene lookup returns CDR1 SGHTA and CDR2 FQGNSA. This CDR3 contains 16 residues. Trimming took 3 bases from V and 2 from J; bases not matched to a gene: 5.

The chain carries TRBV20-1 and TRBJ2-1; possibly TRBD1 for D (6 bases). There are 14 residues in the CDR3. V shed 3 bases and J shed 0 bases, with 9 bases lying between them. CDR1 DFQATT and CDR2 SNEGSKA come from the germline V gene (reference sequence). The DNA for the CDR3 is TGCAGTGCTAGTAAGGGGGTCTCCTACAATGAGCAGTTCTTC. Its translation: CSASKGVSYNEQFF.

The chain joins TRBV5-6 to TRBJ1-4; maybe TRBD1 (6 bases). The germline CDR1 and CDR2 sequences are SGHDT and YYEEEE. V dropped 4 bases and J dropped 4 bases, with 11 bases sitting between them. The CDR3 has 14 residues. Here the CDR3 reads CASSPDRSNEKLFF. CDR3 coding DNA: TGTGCCAGCAGCCCGGACAGAAGTAATGAAAAACTGTTTTTT.

The chain uses TRBV4-1 and TRBJ1-1; 11 positions match TRBD1. The germline CDR1 and CDR2 sequences are MGHRA and YSYEKL. CDR3 length: 15 amino acids. V was clipped by 4 bases and J by 4 bases; unmatched bases: 5. The DNA for the CDR3 is TGCGCCAGCAGCCCCCCGGGACAGGGGGTCACTGAAGCTTTCTTT. Protein product: CASSPPGQGVTEAFF.

This clonotype showed up just a few times. The chain is built from TRBV5-1 and TRBJ2-5; tentative D call: TRBD2 (6 bases). Between the trimmed V and J ends, which lost 7 bases and 5 bases, there was a span of 18 bases. The length of the CDR3 is 14 residues. Germline-derived CDR1 and CDR2 are SGHRS and YFSETQ. CDR3 protein: CASSLGSQMETQYF. The CDR3 DNA reads as TGCGCCAGCTCCCTCGGGAGTCAAATGGAGACCCAGTACTTC.

This clonotype appeared a few times. The V and J genes are TRBV7-2 and TRBJ2-3, with 8 bases lining up with TRBD2. J gave up 0 bases and V 5 bases, and 10 bases lay outside the gene matches. CDR1 is SGHTA, CDR2 FQGNSA, per germline. The CDR3 consists of 17 residues. The CDR3 bases are TGTGCCAGCAGCCACGGTTCCGGGGGGGCCAGCACAGATACGCAGTATTTT. This translates into CASSHGSGGASTDTQYF.